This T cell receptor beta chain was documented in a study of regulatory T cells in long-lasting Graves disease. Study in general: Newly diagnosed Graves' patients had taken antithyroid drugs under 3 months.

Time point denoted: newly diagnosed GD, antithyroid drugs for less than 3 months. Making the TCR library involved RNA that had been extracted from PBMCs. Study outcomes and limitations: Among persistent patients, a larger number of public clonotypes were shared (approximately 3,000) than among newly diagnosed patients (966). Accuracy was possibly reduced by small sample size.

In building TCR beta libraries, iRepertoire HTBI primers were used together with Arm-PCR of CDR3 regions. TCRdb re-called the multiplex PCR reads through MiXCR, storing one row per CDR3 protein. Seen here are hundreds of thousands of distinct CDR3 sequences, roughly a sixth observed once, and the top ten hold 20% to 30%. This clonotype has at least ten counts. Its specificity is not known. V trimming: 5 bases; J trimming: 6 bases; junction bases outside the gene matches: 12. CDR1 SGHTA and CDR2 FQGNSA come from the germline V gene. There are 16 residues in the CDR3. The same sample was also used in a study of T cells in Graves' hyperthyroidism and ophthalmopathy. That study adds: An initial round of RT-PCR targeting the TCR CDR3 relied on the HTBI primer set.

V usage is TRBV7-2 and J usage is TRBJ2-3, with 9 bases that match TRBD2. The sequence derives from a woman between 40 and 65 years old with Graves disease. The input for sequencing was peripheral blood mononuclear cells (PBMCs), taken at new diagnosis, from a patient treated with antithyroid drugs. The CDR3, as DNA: TGTGCCAGCAGCCCGCGGACTAGCGCATTTTCGGATACGCAGTATTTT. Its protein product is CASSPRTSAFSDTQYF.